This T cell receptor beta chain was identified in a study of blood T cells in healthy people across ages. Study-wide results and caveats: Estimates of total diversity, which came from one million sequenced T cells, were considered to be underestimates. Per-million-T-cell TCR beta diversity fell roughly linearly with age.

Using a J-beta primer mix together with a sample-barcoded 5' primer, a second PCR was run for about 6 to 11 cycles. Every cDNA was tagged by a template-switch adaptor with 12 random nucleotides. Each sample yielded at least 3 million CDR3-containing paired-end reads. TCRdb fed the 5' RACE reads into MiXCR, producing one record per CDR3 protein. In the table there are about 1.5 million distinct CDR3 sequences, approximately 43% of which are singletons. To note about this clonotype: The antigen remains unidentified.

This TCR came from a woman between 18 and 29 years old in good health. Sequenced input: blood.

This CDR3 is CAISARGGGGNYGYTF. CDR3 nucleotides: TGTGCCATCAGCGCAAGAGGGGGCGGAGGTAACTATGGCTACACCTTC. The gene calls are TRBV10-3 and TRBJ1-2; TRBD1 matches at 7 bases. CDR1 and CDR2 from the germline V gene are ENHRY and SYGVKD. V shed 6 bases and J 1 base; nucleotides not matched to a gene: 11. The CDR3 runs to 16 residues.